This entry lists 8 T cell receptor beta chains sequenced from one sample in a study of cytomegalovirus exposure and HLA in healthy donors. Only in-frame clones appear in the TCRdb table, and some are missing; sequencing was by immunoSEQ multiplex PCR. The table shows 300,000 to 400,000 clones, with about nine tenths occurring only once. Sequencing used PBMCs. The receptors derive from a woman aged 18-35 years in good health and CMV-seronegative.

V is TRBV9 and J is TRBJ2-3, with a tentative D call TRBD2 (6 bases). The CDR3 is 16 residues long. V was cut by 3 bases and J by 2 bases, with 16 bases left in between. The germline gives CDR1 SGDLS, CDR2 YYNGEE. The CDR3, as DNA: TGTGCCAGCAGCGCCAATCTAGCGACTAACACAGATACGCAGTATTTT. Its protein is CASSANLATNTDTQYF.

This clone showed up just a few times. Here the CDR3 reads CASYQGGQTEAFF. Written as DNA, the CDR3 is TGTGCCAGCTACCAGGGAGGCCAGACCGAAGCTTTCTTT. V gene TRBV18 combines with J gene TRBJ1-1, with D perhaps TRBD1 (5 bases). Germline-derived CDR1 and CDR2 are KGHSH and LQKENI. The CDR3 spans 13 residues. The V end lost 7 bases, the J end lost 8 bases, and 17 bases lay between the germline ends.

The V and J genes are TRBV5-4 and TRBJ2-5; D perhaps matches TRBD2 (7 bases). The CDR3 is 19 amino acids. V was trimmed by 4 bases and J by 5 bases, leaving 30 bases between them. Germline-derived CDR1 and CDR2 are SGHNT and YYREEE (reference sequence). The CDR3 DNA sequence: TGTGCCAGCAGCCAACGTATGGCGTTTGGGGGGGGGCCAGTGGAGACCCAGTACTTC. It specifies CASSQRMAFGGGPVETQYF. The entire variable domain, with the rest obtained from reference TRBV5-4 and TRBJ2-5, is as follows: ETGVTQSPTHLIKTRGQQVTLRCSSQSGHNTVSWYQQALGQGPQFIFQYYREEENGRGNFPPRFSGLQFPNYSSELNVNALELDDSALYLCASSQRMAFGGGPVETQYFGPGTRLLVL.

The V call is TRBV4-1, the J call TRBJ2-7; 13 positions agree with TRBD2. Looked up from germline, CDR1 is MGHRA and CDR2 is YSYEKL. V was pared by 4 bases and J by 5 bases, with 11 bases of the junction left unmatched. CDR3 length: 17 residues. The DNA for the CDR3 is TGCGCCAGCAGCCCACTAGCGGGAGGGGCGCGGGGCAACGAGCAGTACTTC. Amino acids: CASSPLAGGARGNEQYF.

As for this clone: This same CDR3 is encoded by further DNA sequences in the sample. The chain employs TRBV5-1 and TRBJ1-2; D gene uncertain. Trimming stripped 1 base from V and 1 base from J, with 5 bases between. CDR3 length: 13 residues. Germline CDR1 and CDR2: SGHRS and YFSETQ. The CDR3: CASSLQVNYGYTF. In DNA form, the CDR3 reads TGCGCCAGCAGCTTGCAGGTTAACTATGGCTACACCTTC. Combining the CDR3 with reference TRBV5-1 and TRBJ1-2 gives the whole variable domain KAGVTQTPRYLIKTRGQQVTLSCSPISGHRSVSWYQQTPGQGLQFLFEYFSETQRNKGNFPGRFSGRQFSNSRSEMNVSTLELGDSALYLCASSLQVNYGYTFGSGTRLTVV.

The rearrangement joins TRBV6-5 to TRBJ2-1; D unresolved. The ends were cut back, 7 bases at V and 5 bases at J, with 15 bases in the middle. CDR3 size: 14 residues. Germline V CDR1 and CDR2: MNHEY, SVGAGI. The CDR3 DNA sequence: TGTGCCAGCACCCCCTCCTTACTCGACAATGAGCAGTTCTTC. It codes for CASTPSLLDNEQFF.

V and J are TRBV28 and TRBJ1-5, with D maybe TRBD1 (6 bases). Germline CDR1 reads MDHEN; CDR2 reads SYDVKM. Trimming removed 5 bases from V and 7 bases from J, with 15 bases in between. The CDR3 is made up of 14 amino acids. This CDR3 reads CASSRGGGGQPQHF. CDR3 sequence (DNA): TGTGCCAGCAGTCGGGGAGGGGGAGGGCAGCCCCAGCATTTT.

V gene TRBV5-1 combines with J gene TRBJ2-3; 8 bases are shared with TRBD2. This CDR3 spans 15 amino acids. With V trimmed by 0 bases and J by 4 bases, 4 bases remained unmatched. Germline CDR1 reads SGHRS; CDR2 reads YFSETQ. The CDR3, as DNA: TGCGCCAGCAGCTTGGACGGGGGGGCGTCAGATACGCAGTATTTT. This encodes CASSLDGGASDTQYF. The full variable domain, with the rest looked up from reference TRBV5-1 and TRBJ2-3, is KAGVTQTPRYLIKTRGQQVTLSCSPISGHRSVSWYQQTPGQGLQFLFEYFSETQRNKGNFPGRFSGRQFSNSRSEMNVSTLELGDSALYLCASSLDGGASDTQYFGPGTRLTVL.